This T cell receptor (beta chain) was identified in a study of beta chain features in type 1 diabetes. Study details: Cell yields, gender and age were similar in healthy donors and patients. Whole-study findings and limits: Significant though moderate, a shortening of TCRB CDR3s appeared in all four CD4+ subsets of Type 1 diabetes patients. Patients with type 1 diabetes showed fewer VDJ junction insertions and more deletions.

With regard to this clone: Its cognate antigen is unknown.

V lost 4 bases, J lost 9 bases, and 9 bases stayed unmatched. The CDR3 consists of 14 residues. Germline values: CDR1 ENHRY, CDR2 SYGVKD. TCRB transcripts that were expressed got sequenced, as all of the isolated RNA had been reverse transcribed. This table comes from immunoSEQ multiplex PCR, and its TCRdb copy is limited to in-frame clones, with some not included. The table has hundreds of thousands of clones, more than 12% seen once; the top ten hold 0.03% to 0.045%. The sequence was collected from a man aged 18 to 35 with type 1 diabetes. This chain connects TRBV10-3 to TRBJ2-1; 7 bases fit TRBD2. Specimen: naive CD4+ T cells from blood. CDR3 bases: TGTGCCATCAGTGGAGTCCCGGGAGGTGGTGAGCAGTTCTTC. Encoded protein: CAISGVPGGGEQFF.